This entry is about one TCR beta chain. Its antigen is not known. At testing, patients were 2 to 39 years old, with reduced naive and increased memory T-cell proportions. Sorting split CD4+ cells into CD25-high CD127-low Tregs and CD25-low CD127-high conventional T cells. The CDR3 is made up of 16 amino acids. V gave up 0 bases and J gave up 1 base; unmatched junction bases: 2. Germline V lookup: CDR1 LNHDA, CDR2 SQIVND (reference sequence). These data come from a study of regulatory T cells. The PCR used 52 TRBV and 13 TRBJ primers. Data came from immunoSEQ multiplex PCR; TCRdb stores just in-frame clones and leaves some out. The data hold fewer than 6,500 clones, with 80% to 90% observed a single time. Study-level results: The two patients with the most severe autoimmunity showed the strongest Treg restriction. Regulatory T cells from CD3G-deficient patients were less diverse than autologous conventional CD4+ cells and control regulatory cells.

The gene calls are TRBV19 and TRBJ2-2; TRBD1 agrees at 7 bases. Sequenced material: CD4+ Tregs sorted from blood. The receptor's source is a young adult with CD3G deficiency. CDR3 region: CASSIDRTGNTGELFF. The CDR3 DNA sequence: TGTGCCAGTAGTATAGACCGGACAGGGAACACCGGGGAGCTGTTTTTT.